This T cell receptor (beta chain) is from a study of OX40 agonist ivuxolimab in advanced cancers. On the study more broadly: Age averaged 60 years (range roughly 23 to 80), and 70% to 85% were male. One patient with hepatocellular carcinoma and two with cutaneous melanoma, three in all, had partial responses.

To note about this clone: Its antigen is not identified.

General study findings and limits: Clonal expansion by week 6 occurred in CD4+ and CD8+ blood T cells (at 0.1 to 3.0 mg/kg).

The table came from immunoSEQ multiplex PCR; TCRdb's copy has only in-frame clones and leaves some out. The repertoire holds roughly 49,000 clones, with around 80% as singletons. The sequencing used CD4+ or CD8+ T cells sorted from blood, collected in a trial of the OX40 agonist ivuxolimab. This TCR derives from an adult with an advanced solid tumor such as melanoma, head and neck, liver or kidney cancer.

CDR3 residues: CATGTTSYEQYF. In nucleotides, the CDR3 is TGTGCCACCGGGACGACATCCTACGAGCAGTACTTC. The chain has TRBV2 and TRBJ2-7, with D perhaps being TRBD1 or TRBD2 (5 bases each). Germline lookup yields CDR1 SNHLY and CDR2 FYNNEI. The germline V and J ends were trimmed by 10 bases and 1 base, with 11 bases remaining between them. The CDR3 has 12 amino acids. Supplemented by reference TRBV2 and TRBJ2-7, the full variable domain reads EPEVTQTPSHQVTQMGQEVILRCVPISNHLYFYWYRQILGQKVEFLVSFYNNEISEKSEIFDDQFSVERPDGSNFTLKIRSTKLEDSAMYFCATGTTSYEQYFGPGTRLTVT.